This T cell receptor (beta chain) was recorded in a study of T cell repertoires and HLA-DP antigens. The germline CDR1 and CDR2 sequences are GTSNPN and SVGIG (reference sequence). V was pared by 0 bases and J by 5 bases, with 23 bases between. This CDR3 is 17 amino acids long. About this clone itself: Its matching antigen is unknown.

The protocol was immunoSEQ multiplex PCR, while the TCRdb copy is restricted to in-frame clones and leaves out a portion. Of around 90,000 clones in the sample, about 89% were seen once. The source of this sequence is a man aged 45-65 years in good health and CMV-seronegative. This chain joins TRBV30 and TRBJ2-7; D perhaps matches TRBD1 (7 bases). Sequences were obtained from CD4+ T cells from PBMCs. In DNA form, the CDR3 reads TGTGCCTGGAGTGTGACAGGGAGGACACTAACCCGGGACGAGCAGTACTTC. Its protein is CAWSVTGRTLTRDEQYF.